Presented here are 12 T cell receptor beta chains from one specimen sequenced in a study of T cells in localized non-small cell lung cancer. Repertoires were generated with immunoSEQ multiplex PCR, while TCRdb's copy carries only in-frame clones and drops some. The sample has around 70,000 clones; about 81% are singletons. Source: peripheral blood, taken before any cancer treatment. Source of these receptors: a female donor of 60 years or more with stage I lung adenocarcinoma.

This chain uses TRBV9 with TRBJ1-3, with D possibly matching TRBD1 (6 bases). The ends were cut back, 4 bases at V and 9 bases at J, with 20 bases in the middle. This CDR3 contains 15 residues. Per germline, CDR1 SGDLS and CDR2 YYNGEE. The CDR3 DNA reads TGTGCCAGCAGCCCCCTCGCTGGGGGCTTGGGCACCATATATTTT. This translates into CASSPLAGGLGTIYF.

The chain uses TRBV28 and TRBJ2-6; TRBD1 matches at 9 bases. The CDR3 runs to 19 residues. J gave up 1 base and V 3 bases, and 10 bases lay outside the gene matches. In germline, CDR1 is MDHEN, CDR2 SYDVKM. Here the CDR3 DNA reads TGTGCCAGCAGTTTGAAACAGGGGGCTTACGAATCTGGGGCCAACGTCCTGACTTTC. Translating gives CASSLKQGAYESGANVLTF.

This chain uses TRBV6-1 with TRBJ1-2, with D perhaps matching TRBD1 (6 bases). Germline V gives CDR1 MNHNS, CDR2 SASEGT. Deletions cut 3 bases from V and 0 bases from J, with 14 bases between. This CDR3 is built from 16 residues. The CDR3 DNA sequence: TGTGCCAGCAGTGACATTGACAGGCCAGCTAACTATGGCTACACCTTC. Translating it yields CASSDIDRPANYGYTF.

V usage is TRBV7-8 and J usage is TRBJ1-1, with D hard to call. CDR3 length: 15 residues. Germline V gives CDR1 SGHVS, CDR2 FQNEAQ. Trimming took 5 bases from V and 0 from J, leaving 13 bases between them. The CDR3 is CASSPDSYVNTEAFF. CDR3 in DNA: TGTGCCAGCAGCCCAGATTCCTACGTGAACACTGAAGCTTTCTTT.

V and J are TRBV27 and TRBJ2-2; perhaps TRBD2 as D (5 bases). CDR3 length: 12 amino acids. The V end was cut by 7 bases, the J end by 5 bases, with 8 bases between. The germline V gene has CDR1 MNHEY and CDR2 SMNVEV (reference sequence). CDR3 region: CASTPGTGELFF. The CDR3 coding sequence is TGTGCCAGCACTCCGGGGACCGGGGAGCTGTTTTTT.

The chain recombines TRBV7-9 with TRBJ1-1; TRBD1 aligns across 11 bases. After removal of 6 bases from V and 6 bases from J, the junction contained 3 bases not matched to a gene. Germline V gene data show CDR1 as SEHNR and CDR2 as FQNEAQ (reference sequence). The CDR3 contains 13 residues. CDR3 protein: CASRGQGASEAFF. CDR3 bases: TGTGCCAGCAGAGGACAGGGGGCTTCTGAAGCTTTCTTT.

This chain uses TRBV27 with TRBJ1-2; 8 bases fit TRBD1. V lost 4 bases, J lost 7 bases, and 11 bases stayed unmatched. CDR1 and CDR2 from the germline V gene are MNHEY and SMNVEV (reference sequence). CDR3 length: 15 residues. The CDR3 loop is CASSSPSRGLGGYTF. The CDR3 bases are TGTGCCAGCAGTTCCCCTAGCAGGGGGCTAGGTGGCTACACCTTC.

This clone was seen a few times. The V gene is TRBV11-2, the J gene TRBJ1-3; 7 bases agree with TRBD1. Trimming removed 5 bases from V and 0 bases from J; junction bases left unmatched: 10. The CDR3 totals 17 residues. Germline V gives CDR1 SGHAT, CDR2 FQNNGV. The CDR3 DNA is TGTGCCAGCAGCCTCCAACGGGGACAGTACTCTGGAAACACCATATATTTT. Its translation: CASSLQRGQYSGNTIYF.

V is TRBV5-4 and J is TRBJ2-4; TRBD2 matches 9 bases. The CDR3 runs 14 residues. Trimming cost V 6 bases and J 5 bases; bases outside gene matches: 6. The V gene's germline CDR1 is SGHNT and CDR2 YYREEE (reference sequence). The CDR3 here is CASKRGAEENIQYF. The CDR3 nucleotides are TGTGCCAGCAAGCGGGGGGCTGAGGAAAACATTCAGTACTTC.

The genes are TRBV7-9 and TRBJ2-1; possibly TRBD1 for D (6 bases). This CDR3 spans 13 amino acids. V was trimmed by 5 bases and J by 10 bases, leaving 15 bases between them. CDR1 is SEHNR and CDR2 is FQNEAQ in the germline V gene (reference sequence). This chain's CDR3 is CASSNQQGSEQFF. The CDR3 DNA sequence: TGTGCCAGCAGCAATCAACAGGGCTCCGAGCAGTTCTTC. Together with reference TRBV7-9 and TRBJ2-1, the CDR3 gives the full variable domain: DTGVSQNPRHKITKRGQNVTFRCDPISEHNRLYWYRQTLGQGPEFLTYFQNEAQLEKSRLLSDRFSAERPKGSFSTLEIQRTEQGDSAMYLCASSNQQGSEQFFGPGTRLTVL.

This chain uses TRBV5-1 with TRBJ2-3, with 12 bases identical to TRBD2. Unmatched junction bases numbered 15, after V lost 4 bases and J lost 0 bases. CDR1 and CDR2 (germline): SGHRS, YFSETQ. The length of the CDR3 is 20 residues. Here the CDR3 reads CASSSPPGLAGTSSTDTQYF. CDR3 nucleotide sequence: TGCGCCAGCAGCAGCCCCCCCGGACTAGCGGGGACCTCTAGCACAGATACGCAGTATTTT.

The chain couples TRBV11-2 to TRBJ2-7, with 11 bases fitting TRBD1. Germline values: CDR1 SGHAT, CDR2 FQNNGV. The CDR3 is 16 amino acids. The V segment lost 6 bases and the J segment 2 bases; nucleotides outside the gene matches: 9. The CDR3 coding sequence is TGTGCCAGCAGTTATAAGGGGGGACAGGGGGCCTACGAGCAGTACTTC. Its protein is CASSYKGGQGAYEQYF.